The clone carrying this TCR beta chain was counted only a few times. This CDR3 has 16 residues. Per the germline V gene, CDR1 is MGHRA and CDR2 is YSYEKL. Germline trimming cut 1 base from V and 4 bases from J; bases unmatched to any gene: 5. The data were obtained in a study of blood T cell repertoires in COVID-19. Study at large: COVID-19 samples, acute and convalescent, were from the United States, Italy and Spain.

Sequencing used immunoSEQ multiplex PCR; TCRdb keeps in-frame clones, though not all of them. The table has 45,000 to 60,000 clones, roughly four fifths seen once. The sample was peripheral blood. This chain uses TRBV4-1 with TRBJ2-3; 10 bases align to TRBD2. The receptor was derived from a woman aged 60-75 years with acute or convalescent COVID-19. The CDR3 loop reads CASSQVSGGAADTQYF. The CDR3 DNA is TGCGCCAGCAGCCAAGTAAGCGGGGGGGCTGCAGATACGCAGTATTTT.